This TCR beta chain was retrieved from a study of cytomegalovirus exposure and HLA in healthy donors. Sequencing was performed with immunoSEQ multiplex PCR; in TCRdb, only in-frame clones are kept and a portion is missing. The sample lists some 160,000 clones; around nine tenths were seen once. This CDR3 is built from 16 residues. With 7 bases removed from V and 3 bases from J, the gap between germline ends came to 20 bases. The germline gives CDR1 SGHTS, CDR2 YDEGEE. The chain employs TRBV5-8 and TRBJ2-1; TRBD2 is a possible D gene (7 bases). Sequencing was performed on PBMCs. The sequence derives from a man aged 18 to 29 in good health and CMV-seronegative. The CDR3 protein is CASYRSWGGGYNEQFF. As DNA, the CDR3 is TGTGCCAGCTATCGATCGTGGGGGGGCGGCTACAATGAGCAGTTCTTC.